This TCR beta chain was obtained from a study of identical twins. Findings and caveats of the study: Fewer insertions marked abundant cord blood beta clonotypes; young adult naive trended weakly, memory not at all.

This clonotype appeared a few times. Its antigen is as yet unknown. Unique molecular identifiers were in the cDNA, with template-switch universal primer binding. TCRdb re-called the 5' RACE reads with MiXCR, one entry per CDR3 protein. The table records some 250,000 distinct CDR3 sequences, more than 9.5% of them present only once. The sample was also reused in another study, on yellow fever vaccine responses in identical twins.

This TCR came from a woman younger than 35 in good health. The sequenced sample was memory (CD45RO+) T cells sorted from blood.

This CDR3 is CASSYSRGSNQPQHF. For the CDR3, the DNA is TGTGCCAGCAGTTACTCGAGGGGATCCAATCAGCCCCAGCATTTT. The chain links TRBV6-5 to TRBJ1-5; the D gene is possibly TRBD1 (5 bases). This CDR3 has 15 residues. Germline V gene sequence: CDR1 MNHEY, CDR2 SVGAGI. With 0 bases removed from V and 3 bases from J, the gap between germline ends came to 9 bases.